Listed here is a single T cell receptor (beta chain). The sample is drawn from a study of T cell changes during pregnancy in multiple sclerosis. The germline CDR1 and CDR2 sequences are MNHEY and SVGAGI. The CDR3 length is 15 residues. The V end was cut by 5 bases, the J end by 2 bases, with 16 bases between. Profiled with immunoSEQ multiplex PCR; TCRdb holds only in-frame clones, not every one. The sample lists approximately 88,000 clones; 80% to 95% were seen once. The chain has TRBV6-5 and TRBJ2-7, with D possibly matching TRBD1 (5 bases). The sequencing used peripheral blood, collected in the first trimester of pregnancy. This sequence originates from a female donor with multiple sclerosis, enrolled in a pregnancy study. The CDR3 region has the DNA TGTGCCAGCAGTCTTCAGGGAAAGGCTACCTACGAGCAGTACTTC. This gives the protein CASSLQGKATYEQYF.